This entry describes one TCR beta chain. Its antigen is currently unknown. CDR3 length: 13 amino acids. CDR1 is LNHDA and CDR2 is SQIVND in the germline V gene (reference sequence). The V gene lost 3 bases and the J gene lost 9 bases, with 12 bases spanning the gap. Measured with immunoSEQ multiplex PCR; TCRdb has only the in-frame clones, and not every one. Of about 1,700 clones listed, roughly 30% are singletons. The data were obtained in a study of T cells in localized non-small cell lung cancer. Study-level findings and limits: Longer overall survival was seen with higher T cell density measured in blood. Only one tumor region went through sequencing, so heterogeneity may still be there. Appearance in adjacent lung was seen for a median around 61 of the top 100 tumor clones.

The rearrangement uses TRBV19 and TRBJ2-1, with D possibly being TRBD2 (6 bases). Specimen: normal lung tissue next to the tumor, collected before any cancer treatment. The source of this sequence is a male donor aged 60 or over with stage II squamous cell lung carcinoma. The CDR3 DNA is TGTGCCAGTAGTATGGCGGAGGGATCTGAGCAGTTCTTC. It translates to CASSMAEGSEQFF.